This paragraph covers one T cell receptor beta chain sequence. TCRdb used MiXCR to reprocess the 5' RACE reads, holding one entry per CDR3 protein. This sample has about 350,000 distinct CDR3 sequences, with roughly 13% found just once. This sample is drawn from a study of T-cell memory formation after mild COVID-19. Germline CDR1 is LGHNA and CDR2 is YSLEER. The V end lost 8 bases, the J end lost 0 bases, and 14 bases lay between the germline ends. The CDR3 loop spans 15 amino acids. J is TRBJ2-1 and V is TRBV4-3, with a weak D call TRBD2 (6 bases). The sample taken for sequencing was PBMCs or a T cell subset sorted from them (not recorded which). The clonotype originates from a man in his late teens or twenties who had mild COVID-19 (a few samples of this study predate the infection). Cell type and time point are not known. The CDR3 bases are TGCGCCAGCGCCCGCCGGGACTCCTCCTACAATGAGCAGTTCTTC. It encodes CASARRDSSYNEQFF.